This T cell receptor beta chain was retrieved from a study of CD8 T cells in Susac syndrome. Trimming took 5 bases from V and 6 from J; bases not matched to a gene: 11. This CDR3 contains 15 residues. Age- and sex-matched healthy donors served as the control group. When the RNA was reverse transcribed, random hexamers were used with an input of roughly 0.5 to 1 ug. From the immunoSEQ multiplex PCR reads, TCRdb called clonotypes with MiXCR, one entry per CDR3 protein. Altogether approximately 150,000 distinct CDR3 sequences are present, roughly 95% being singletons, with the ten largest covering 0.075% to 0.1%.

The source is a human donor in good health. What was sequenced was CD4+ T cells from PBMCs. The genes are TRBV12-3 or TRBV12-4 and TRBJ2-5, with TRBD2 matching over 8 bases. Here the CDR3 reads CASSPGRAGRKTQYF. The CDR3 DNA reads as TGTGCCAGCAGTCCCGGGAGGGCCGGACGAAAGACCCAGTACTTC.